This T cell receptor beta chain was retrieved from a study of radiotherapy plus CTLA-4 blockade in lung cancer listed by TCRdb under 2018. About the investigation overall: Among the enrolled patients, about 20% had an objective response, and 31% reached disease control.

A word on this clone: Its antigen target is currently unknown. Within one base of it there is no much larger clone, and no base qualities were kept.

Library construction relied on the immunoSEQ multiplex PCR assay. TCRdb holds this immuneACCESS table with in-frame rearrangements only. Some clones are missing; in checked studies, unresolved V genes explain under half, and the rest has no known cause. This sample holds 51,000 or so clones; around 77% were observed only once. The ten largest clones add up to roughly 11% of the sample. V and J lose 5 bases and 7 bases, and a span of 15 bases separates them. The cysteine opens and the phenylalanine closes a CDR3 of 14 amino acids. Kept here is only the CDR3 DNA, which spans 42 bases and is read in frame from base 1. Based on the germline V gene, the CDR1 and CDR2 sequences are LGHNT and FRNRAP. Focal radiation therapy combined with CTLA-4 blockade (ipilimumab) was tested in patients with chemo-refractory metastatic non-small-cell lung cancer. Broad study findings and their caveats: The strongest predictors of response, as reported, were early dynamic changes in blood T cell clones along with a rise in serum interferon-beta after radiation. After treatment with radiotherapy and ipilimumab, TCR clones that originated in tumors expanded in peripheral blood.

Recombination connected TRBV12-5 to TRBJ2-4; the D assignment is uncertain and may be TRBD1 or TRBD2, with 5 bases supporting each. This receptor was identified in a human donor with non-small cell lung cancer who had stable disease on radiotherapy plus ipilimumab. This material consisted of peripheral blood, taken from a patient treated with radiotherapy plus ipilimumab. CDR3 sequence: CASGAWDGSNIQYF. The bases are TGTGCTAGTGGTGCATGGGACGGCAGCAACATTCAGTACTTC.